This T cell receptor (beta chain) was observed in a study of Graves' ophthalmopathy and Graves' hyperthyroidism. Study-level background: Untreated patients at initial diagnosis provided peripheral blood.

The CDR3 spans 12 residues. V shed 0 bases and J shed 7 bases, with 4 bases lying between them. Looked up from germline, CDR1 is SGHRS and CDR2 is YFSETQ. This clonotype was picked up many times. No antigen is known for it. Transcripts of RNA were the source for amplifying TCR beta CDR3 regions. After a first-round RT-PCR with HTBI primers, a second-round multiplex PCR was run. TCRdb passed the multiplex PCR reads through MiXCR, listing each CDR3 protein once. The repertoire holds about 370,000 distinct CDR3 sequences, with 17% as singletons. Newly diagnosed, the hyperthyroidism patients had under 2 months' duration and were aged 18 to 65. Other autoimmune diseases, uncontrolled infections, pregnancy or lactation led to the exclusion of patients. Regarding the study as a whole: The blood repertoire also included most expanded thyroid clonotypes above 0.001 frequency.

The sequence derives from an adult woman with stable Graves' hyperthyroidism. The chain couples TRBV5-1 to TRBJ2-2; D is unclear. Sequencing was done on a sample of peripheral blood. The CDR3 DNA follows: TGCGCCAGCAGCTTGGCCGGCGGGGAGCTGTTTTTT. Amino acids: CASSLAGGELFF.